Each of the 24 T cell receptor beta chains below was sequenced from the same sample in a study of CD8 T cells in ankylosing spondylitis. TCRdb processed the 5' RACE reads anew with MiXCR; each CDR3 protein has one entry. The sample consists of 250,000 to 400,000 distinct CDR3 sequences, approximately 10% of them appearing once. The sample taken for sequencing was blood, either unsorted or a sorted T cell fraction (not recorded which). The receptors come from a female donor with ankylosing spondylitis or in good health (not recorded which).

In this sample, this clonotype turned up many times. The chain uses TRBV6-5 and TRBJ1-1; possibly TRBD1 for D (6 bases). The germline V gene encodes CDR1 MNHEY and CDR2 SVGAGI. The CDR3 spans 17 residues. Trimming took off 2 bases at V and 1 base at J, with 17 bases between the two ends. CDR3 residues: CASSYQKSGTSNTEAFF. In DNA, the CDR3 is TGTGCCAGCAGTTACCAAAAATCCGGGACATCGAACACTGAAGCTTTCTTT.

This clonotype was seen at least ten times. J is TRBJ2-2 and V is TRBV28, with TRBD1 identical over 7 bases. CDR3 length: 15 amino acids. The V segment lost 9 bases and the J segment 3 bases; nucleotides outside the gene matches: 10. Germline V lookup: CDR1 MDHEN, CDR2 SYDVKM. The CDR3 protein is CARIGGLFDTGELFF. In nucleotides, the CDR3 is TGTGCCAGAATAGGGGGCCTTTTTGACACCGGGGAGCTGTTTTTT.

This clonotype was counted ten times or more. This chain uses TRBV20-1 with TRBJ2-2; TRBD1 matches at 8 bases. CDR1 is DFQATT, CDR2 SNEGSKA, per germline (reference sequence). J lost 6 bases, V lost 1 base, and 4 bases had no gene match. The CDR3 is 14 amino acids. CDR3 loop: CSARGQGSAGELFF. The CDR3 DNA is TGCAGTGCTAGAGGACAGGGGAGTGCCGGGGAGCTGTTTTTT.

This clonotype was seen repeatedly, ten times or more. V gene TRBV29-1 combines with J gene TRBJ1-5; D call uncertain. Trimming left V 4 bases short and J 0 bases short, with 7 bases between. CDR1 and CDR2 (germline): SQVTM, ANQGSEA. This CDR3 has 13 residues. The CDR3 is CSVGENSNQPQHF. CDR3 nucleotide sequence: TGCAGCGTTGGGGAAAATAGCAATCAGCCCCAGCATTTT.

This clonotype was counted many times. This rearrangement joins TRBV5-1 to TRBJ2-3; 9 bases line up with TRBD2. Per the germline V gene, CDR1 is SGHRS and CDR2 is YFSETQ. J was trimmed by 5 bases and V by 2 bases; bases with no gene match: 6. The CDR3 runs to 15 residues. CDR3 protein: CASSFSRGGIDTQYF. In DNA form, the CDR3 reads TGCGCCAGCAGCTTTTCGCGGGGGGGGATAGATACGCAGTATTTT.

The chain uses TRBV28 and TRBJ2-7; D might be TRBD2 (5 bases). This CDR3 has 11 amino acids. CDR1 and CDR2 from the germline V gene are MDHEN and SYDVKM. V lost 8 bases and J lost 5, with 10 bases in between. The CDR3 nucleotides read TGTGCCAGCCGGGGTCGGGACGAGCAGTACTTC. Protein product: CASRGRDEQYF.

The chain combines TRBV11-2 with TRBJ2-7, with D unresolved. This CDR3 has 16 residues. CDR1 is SGHAT and CDR2 is FQNNGV in the germline V gene. Trimming shortened V by 1 base and J by 5 bases, and 18 bases separated the two germline ends. The CDR3 sequence is CASSLGAGLVTDEQYF. The CDR3 DNA is TGTGCCAGCAGCTTAGGGGCCGGGCTAGTCACCGACGAGCAGTACTTC.

This clonotype was recorded at least ten times. The rearrangement links TRBV7-8 to TRBJ2-7, with a tentative D call TRBD1 (5 bases). Per the germline V gene, CDR1 is SGHVS and CDR2 is FQNEAQ. CDR3 length: 14 residues. Trimming took off 3 bases at V and 5 bases at J, with 14 bases between the two ends. The CDR3 spells CASSFSDSDNEQYF. The CDR3 region has the DNA TGTGCCAGCAGCTTTTCCGACAGTGATAACGAGCAGTACTTC.

This clonotype has a count of ten or more. The chain couples TRBV20-1 to TRBJ2-3, with 10 bases aligning to TRBD2. Trimming cost V 4 bases and J 4 bases; bases outside gene matches: 11. Germline CDR1 reads DFQATT; CDR2 reads SNEGSKA (reference sequence). This CDR3 is built from 16 residues. The CDR3 region has the DNA TGCAGTGCTATCCTAACTAGCGGGGCCCCCCCAGATACGCAGTATTTT. This encodes CSAILTSGAPPDTQYF.

Regarding this clonotype: A read error may account for a junction end that differs from germline. The V call is TRBV3-1, the J call TRBJ2-1, with TRBD2 matching over 13 bases. Germline V lookup: CDR1 LGHDT, CDR2 YNNKEL (reference sequence). The CDR3 loop spans 18 amino acids. DNA for the CDR3: TGTGCCAGCACCCAAGAACATGGGACTAGCGGGAAATACAATGAGCAGTTCTTC. It specifies CASTQEHGTSGKYNEQFF.

J is TRBJ2-1 and V is TRBV19; 10 bases fit TRBD2. The CDR3 covers 18 residues. V shed 10 bases, J shed 0 bases, and the junction held 15 bases outside the gene matches. Germline V lookup: CDR1 LNHDA, CDR2 SQIVND (reference sequence). This CDR3 is CATRGIATSGFSYNEQFF. The CDR3, as DNA: TGTGCCACCAGAGGGATAGCGACTAGCGGGTTCTCCTACAATGAGCAGTTCTTC.

This clonotype came up a few times. The chain is built from TRBV5-1 and TRBJ2-5, with D possibly matching TRBD2 (7 bases). The ends were cut back, 2 bases at V and 4 bases at J, with 15 bases in the middle. CDR3 length: 15 residues. Germline V gives CDR1 SGHRS, CDR2 YFSETQ. The CDR3 loop reads CASSLIGGHGETQYF. The CDR3 DNA follows: TGCGCCAGCAGCTTAATCGGGGGGCATGGAGAGACCCAGTACTTC.

This clonotype came up many times. The V and J genes are TRBV5-1 and TRBJ2-3, with D perhaps matching TRBD1 or TRBD2 (5 bases each). Germline assignment: CDR1 SGHRS and CDR2 YFSETQ. The CDR3 spans 15 residues. V was trimmed by 4 bases and J by 1 base, leaving 13 bases between them. For the CDR3, the DNA is TGCGCCAGCAGCCCGAGGGGAGCCCGCACAGATACGCAGTATTTT. It yields the protein CASSPRGARTDTQYF.

This clonotype was detected a few times. The gene calls are TRBV20-1 and TRBJ2-1; D ambiguous. Germline CDR1 and CDR2: DFQATT and SNEGSKA (reference sequence). V was trimmed by 0 bases and J by 9 bases, leaving 18 bases between them. This CDR3 contains 15 residues. The DNA for the CDR3 is TGCAGTGCTAGAGATCAAGACTGGGGAAAGGGTGAGCAGTTCTTC. Its protein is CSARDQDWGKGEQFF.

The V call is TRBV2, the J call TRBJ1-1; D gene uncertain. The germline gives CDR1 SNHLY, CDR2 FYNNEI. The ends were cut back, 5 bases at V and 0 bases at J, with 7 bases in the middle. CDR3 length: 13 residues. CDR3 nucleotide sequence: TGTGCCAGCAGTAGGTTGCTGAACACTGAAGCTTTCTTT. This sequence encodes CASSRLLNTEAFF.

This clonotype showed up just a few times. CDR3 DNA sequence: TGTGCCAGCAGATCGACAGGGTGGGACTATGGCTACACCTTC. Amino acid sequence: CASRSTGWDYGYTF. V and J are TRBV27 and TRBJ1-2; TRBD1 matches 7 bases. Germline V gene data show CDR1 as MNHEY and CDR2 as SMNVEV (reference sequence). Losses at the gene ends were 6 bases for V and 3 bases for J; bases not matched to a gene: 7. This CDR3 contains 14 residues.

This clonotype appeared many times. This chain connects TRBV6-1 to TRBJ2-5, with 8 bases that match TRBD2. V lost 10 bases and J lost 5; bases outside the gene matches: 12. The germline CDR1 and CDR2 sequences are MNHNS and SASEGT. The CDR3 contains 14 residues. CDR3 protein: CATRPAGGRETQYF. The CDR3 nucleotides read TGTGCCACCCGCCCGGCGGGGGGCCGGGAGACCCAGTACTTC.

This clonotype was observed many times. The gene calls are TRBV20-1 and TRBJ1-4; 8 bases match TRBD1. Germline CDR1 reads DFQATT; CDR2 reads SNEGSKA (reference sequence). The CDR3 is 13 amino acids. The junction had 6 bases not matched to a gene; V was cut back by 6 bases and J by 6 bases. The CDR3 reads CSAPTGVDEKLFF. The DNA of the CDR3 is TGCAGTGCACCGACAGGGGTGGATGAAAAACTGTTTTTT.

On this clonotype: One junction end disagrees with the germline gene, perhaps due to a read error. V and J are TRBV29-1 and TRBJ2-2, with 8 bases fitting TRBD2. This CDR3 has 15 amino acids. CDR1 is SQVTM, CDR2 ANQGSEA, per germline. This chain's CDR3 is CTVESGGDFSGELFF. Written as DNA, the CDR3 is TGCACCGTTGAGTCGGGGGGCGATTTTAGCGGGGAGCTATTTTTT.

This clonotype has at least ten counts. The rearrangement links TRBV10-2 to TRBJ1-1; D is possibly TRBD1 (5 bases). The CDR3 runs 12 residues. CDR1 and CDR2 (germline): WSHSY, SAAADI. Trimming removed 10 bases from V and 1 base from J, with 10 bases in between. The chain's CDR3 is CATTQGNTEAFF. The CDR3 nucleotides read TGCGCCACCACGCAGGGGAACACTGAAGCTTTCTTT.

Many counts were recorded for this clonotype. The chain is built from TRBV6-2 or TRBV6-3 and TRBJ1-2; D gene uncertain. The CDR3 runs to 16 residues. Trimming removed 0 bases at V and 7 bases at J, with 18 bases between. CDR1 MNHEY and CDR2 SVGEGT come from the germline V gene. The CDR3: CASSYSEGASGAGYTF. The CDR3 nucleotides are TGTGCCAGCAGTTACTCGGAAGGCGCATCGGGTGCTGGCTACACCTTC.

In its sample, this clonotype was seen many times. This chain uses TRBV5-1 with TRBJ2-1; 9 bases are shared with TRBD1. J was trimmed by 5 bases and V by 5 bases; bases with no gene match: 5. The CDR3 contains 14 residues. In germline, CDR1 is SGHRS, CDR2 YFSETQ. In DNA, the CDR3 is TGCGCCAGCAGGGTACAGGGGGCCAACAATGAGCAGTTCTTC. Its protein is CASRVQGANNEQFF. Filled out from reference TRBV5-1 and TRBJ2-1, the complete variable domain reads KAGVTQTPRYLIKTRGQQVTLSCSPISGHRSVSWYQQTPGQGLQFLFEYFSETQRNKGNFPGRFSGRQFSNSRSEMNVSTLELGDSALYLCASRVQGANNEQFFGPGTRLTVL.

This clonotype was observed at least ten times. The genes are TRBV20-1 and TRBJ2-7; 8 nucleotides agree with TRBD2. Germline CDR1 and CDR2: DFQATT and SNEGSKA (reference sequence). V lost 3 bases, J lost 5 bases, and 12 bases stayed unmatched. There are 15 residues in the CDR3. The DNA for the CDR3 is TGCAGTGCTAGGTGGGGCGGGGGGCCGAGCAACGAGCAGTACTTC. Translated, it gives CSARWGGGPSNEQYF.

This clonotype was picked up many times. This chain joins TRBV20-1 and TRBJ2-7; no definite D call. This CDR3 contains 13 residues. The germline V gene encodes CDR1 DFQATT and CDR2 SNEGSKA (reference sequence). The germline V and J ends were trimmed by 1 base and 2 bases, with 9 bases remaining between them. The CDR3 sequence is CSARVGDAYEQYF. The CDR3 DNA reads TGCAGTGCTAGAGTCGGAGATGCCTACGAGCAGTACTTC.